This T cell receptor (beta chain) was identified during a study of shared clonotypes between healthy human individuals. Naive CD8 cells, CD45RO-negative and positively selected for CCR7, excluded terminally differentiated effector memory CD45RA+ cells. Produced via immunoSEQ multiplex PCR; TCRdb's table is partial and in-frame only. Seen here are about 590,000 clones, nearly 97% observed once, and the top ten hold roughly 0.1%. Unmatched junction bases numbered 6, after V lost 5 bases and J lost 13 bases. The CDR3 contains 12 residues. Looked up from germline, CDR1 is MNHEY and CDR2 is SVGAGI. Sequencing was carried out using naive CD8+ T cells sorted from blood. J is TRBJ2-7 and V is TRBV6-5, with 12 bases fitting TRBD2. The receptor was isolated from a woman aged 25 to 39 in good health. The CDR3 bases are TGTGCCAGCAGTCTAGCGGGAGGGCCTCAATACTTC. Translation gives CASSLAGGPQYF.